The clone carrying this TCR beta chain showed up many times. The sample is drawn from a study of metastatic and nonmetastatic thyroid tumors. MiXCR reprocessed the PCR reads for TCRdb. Of around 15,000 clones in the sample, less than 25% were seen once. Thyroid surgery took place with no prior treatment in any patient. The CDR3 sequence is 14 residues long. Per germline, CDR1 SGHAT and CDR2 FQNNGV. V trimming: 4 bases; J trimming: 10 bases; junction bases outside the gene matches: 9. Sequencing was carried out using tumor tissue. The gene calls are TRBV11-2 and TRBJ1-4, with 7 bases matching TRBD1. This TCR was sampled from a male donor with papillary thyroid cancer or a benign thyroid nodule (not recorded which). Some clones in this sample may be carry-over from other donors' samples. CDR3 DNA: TGTGCCAGCAGCTCTCCCCTAGGGGGCCGAAAACTGTTTTTT. As protein: CASSSPLGGRKLFF.